A selection of T cell receptor beta chains follows, all from one sample in a study of blood T cell repertoires in COVID-19. Repertoires were generated with immunoSEQ multiplex PCR, while TCRdb's copy carries only in-frame clones and drops some. The sample contains about 180,000 clones, roughly nine tenths of which appear only once. Specimen: peripheral blood. The receptors originated from a man in his 70s with active or convalescent COVID-19. CDR3s include the opening cysteine and the closing phenylalanine or tryptophan. Each record gives: clone size, V gene, D gene, J gene, CDR3 DNA, CDR3 protein. A D gene is named only where the DNA matches it firmly. Clone size is shown for a subset of rows, as once, few, many or a class of expanded clone.

once	TRBV5-6	-	TRBJ2-5	TGTGCCAGCAGCTTGCGGGGGTACCAAGAGACCCAGTACTTC	CASSLRGYQETQYF
-	TRBV27	TRBD1	TRBJ1-5	TGTGCCAGCAGTTTATCGAGGACAGGGTATCAGCCCCAGCATTTT	CASSLSRTGYQPQHF
-	TRBV14	-	TRBJ1-1	TGTGCCAGCAGCCAAGAACAGATCATGAACACTGAAGCTTTCTTT	CASSQEQIMNTEAFF
-	TRBV7-3	TRBD1	TRBJ2-2	TGTGCCAGCAGCTTCAGGGGGCCGGGCACCGGGGAGCTGTTTTTT	CASSFRGPGTGELFF
-	TRBV7-9	TRBD1	TRBJ2-2	TGTGCCAGCAAGGGGGACAGAGACACCGGGGAGCTGTTTTTT	CASKGDRDTGELFF
-	TRBV27	-	TRBJ2-1	TGTGCCAGCAGTCCCGCGTCCCGGCCAGGGGGGAATGAGCAGTTCTTC	CASSPASRPGGNEQFF
-	TRBV5-1	TRBD1	TRBJ1-1	TGCGCCAGCAGCCGACAGGGGATGCGGACTGAAGCTTTCTTT	CASSRQGMRTEAFF
once	TRBV28	-	TRBJ1-6	TGTGCCAGCAGTCCACCGGGACAATTCTATAATTCACCCCTCCACTTT	CASSPPGQFYNSPLHF
-	TRBV5-1	TRBD1	TRBJ2-7	TGCGCCAGCAGCTTGGGCCTACAGGGGGTATGGGAGCAGTACTTC	CASSLGLQGVWEQYF
-	TRBV2	-	TRBJ1-4	TGTGCCAGCAGTGCCCAGGGACTTAAGAATGAAAAACTGTTTTTT	CASSAQGLKNEKLFF